The TCR beta chain under discussion was sequenced for a study of cytomegalovirus exposure and HLA in healthy donors. PCR amplification relied on 60 Vbeta primers (plus 13 Jbeta primers). Profiling relied on immunoSEQ multiplex PCR, and the TCRdb table lists in-frame clones only, not all of them. This table holds under 90,000 clones, 77% found once. Study observations and caveats: Differences between HLA loci emerged in a later analysis of TCR association rates, with DRB1 most and HLA-C fewest. A later analysis reportedly found fewer N-insertions in an Asian-associated ancestry cluster than the roughly 700-donor mean. Segments of the TCR beta V type were, in most cases, productive about 87% or about 30% of the time in an earlier analysis. Most TCR sequences were rare, but some public TCRs occurred in many donors.

The CDR3 consists of 12 residues. Germline CDR1 SGHTA, CDR2 FQGNSA. Trimming left V 8 bases short and J 6 bases short, with 13 bases between. Regarding this clone: Its antigen is not known.

The source material was PBMCs. V and J are TRBV7-2 and TRBJ2-5, with TRBD2 as a possible D gene (6 bases). The sequence was collected from a man aged 50-60 years in good health and CMV-seropositive. For the CDR3, the DNA is TGTGCCAGCGCTAATGGGGGGAAGACCCAGTACTTC. It specifies CASANGGKTQYF. Variable domain in full (rest from reference TRBV7-2 and TRBJ2-5): GAGVSQSPSNKVTEKGKDVELRCDPISGHTALYWYRQSLGQGLEFLIYFQGNSAPDKSGLPSDRFSAERTGGSVSTLTIQRTQQEDSAVYLCASANGGKTQYFGPGTRLLVL.